This T cell receptor beta chain was retrieved from a study of beta chain features in type 1 diabetes. Study results and caveats: TCRB rearrangement may or may not be influenced by HLA type; here this remained unresolved. Any PCR bias toward short templates would affect both groups alike. Shortening that was moderate but significant affected the TCRB CDR3s of Type 1 diabetes patients in all four CD4+ subsets.

This clone was seen a handful of times. Its antigen is currently unknown. The CDR3 extends over 15 amino acids. Germline V gene lookup returns CDR1 GTSNPN and CDR2 SVGIG (reference sequence). The V end lost 3 bases, the J end lost 5 bases, and 16 bases lay between the germline ends. Based on CD45RO/CCR7/CD25/CD127/CD95/CD27, CD4+ regulatory, stem cell-like memory, naive and central memory cells were sorted. Expressed TCRB transcripts were sequenced because the isolated RNA had all been reverse transcribed beforehand. The protocol was immunoSEQ multiplex PCR, while the TCRdb copy is restricted to in-frame clones and leaves out a portion. The table has about 700,000 clones, 10% to 15% seen once.

The chain combines TRBV30 with TRBJ2-2; D remains unclear. The TCR sequence derives from a man aged 18 to 35 with type 1 diabetes. Sequenced input: naive CD4+ T cells from blood. CDR3 DNA: TGTGCCTGGAGCCCCCTGGCCTCAGTTACCGGGGAGCTGTTTTTT. Translating gives CAWSPLASVTGELFF.